These 30 T cell receptor beta chains originate from one sample sequenced in a study of OX40 agonist ivuxolimab in advanced cancers. Sequencing used immunoSEQ multiplex PCR; TCRdb keeps in-frame clones, though not all of them. This table holds over 90,000 clones, 94% found once. Sample: CD4+ or CD8+ T cells sorted from blood, taken in a trial of the OX40 agonist ivuxolimab. All receptors come from an adult with an advanced solid tumor such as melanoma, head and neck, liver or kidney cancer.

The chain carries TRBV29-1 and TRBJ2-1; tentatively, D is TRBD1 or TRBD2 (6 bases each). Trimming removed 4 bases at V and 5 bases at J, with 21 bases between. Germline-derived CDR1 and CDR2 are SQVTM and ANQGSEA. The CDR3 has 16 amino acids. CDR3 residues: CSVAGVTGAVNNEQFF. Written as DNA, the CDR3 is TGCAGCGTTGCGGGCGTGACGGGGGCTGTGAACAATGAGCAGTTCTTC.

This rearrangement joins TRBV5-4 to TRBJ2-7; D is possibly TRBD1 (6 bases). This CDR3 is built from 15 residues. The V gene lost 2 bases and the J gene lost 0 bases, with 12 bases spanning the gap. Germline CDR1 SGHNT, CDR2 YYREEE (reference sequence). CDR3 sequence reads: CASSFPGANSYEQYF. As DNA, the CDR3 is TGTGCCAGCAGCTTCCCAGGGGCCAACTCCTACGAGCAGTACTTC.

The chain is built from TRBV29-1 and TRBJ1-1; D unclear. The germline V gene encodes CDR1 SQVTM and CDR2 ANQGSEA. This CDR3 is 11 amino acids long. Trimming stripped 4 bases from V and 1 base from J, with 4 bases between. DNA of the CDR3: TGCAGCGTTGTGGCGAACACTGAAGCTTTCTTT. It encodes CSVVANTEAFF.

CDR3 DNA: TGTGCCAGCAGTTCTAGCGGGAGGGGAAGGAATGAGCAGTTCTTC. As protein: CASSSSGRGRNEQFF. The V and J genes are TRBV7-3 and TRBJ2-1, with 12 positions matching TRBD2. The CDR3 length is 15 residues. V dropped 6 bases and J dropped 7; count of bases not matched to a gene: 7. The germline gives CDR1 SGHTA, CDR2 FQGTGA.

The chain couples TRBV29-1 to TRBJ2-1, with 11 nucleotides matching TRBD2. The V segment lost 6 bases and the J segment 14 bases; nucleotides outside the gene matches: 18. Germline V gives CDR1 SQVTM, CDR2 ANQGSEA. The CDR3 is 15 amino acids. CDR3 region: CSVNRLAGITISEFF. Here the CDR3 DNA reads TGCAGCGTCAACAGACTAGCGGGGATTACAATCTCGGAGTTCTTC.

The rearrangement joins TRBV28 to TRBJ1-1; D is unclear. This CDR3 region has 13 residues. Trimming removed 4 bases at V and 8 bases at J, with 14 bases between. Looked up from germline, CDR1 is MDHEN and CDR2 is SYDVKM. The CDR3 is CASSSGPTREAFF. The CDR3 region has the DNA TGTGCCAGCAGTTCCGGCCCCACTCGGGAAGCTTTCTTT.

This clone has only a few counts. The chain is built from TRBV29-1 and TRBJ1-1; 7 bases are shared with TRBD1. From germline, CDR1 is SQVTM and CDR2 ANQGSEA. The CDR3 spans 11 residues. The V gene end was trimmed by 6 bases and the J gene end by 8 bases; junction bases not matched to a gene: 6. CDR3 amino acids: CSVSDREEAFF. The CDR3 coding sequence is TGCAGCGTCTCAGACAGGGAAGAAGCTTTCTTT.

This chain links TRBV4-1 with TRBJ1-4; D is possibly TRBD1 (6 bases). Trimming shortened V by 4 bases and J by 7 bases, and 19 bases separated the two germline ends. The CDR3 extends over 16 amino acids. The germline V gene encodes CDR1 MGHRA and CDR2 YSYEKL. The CDR3 sequence: CASSPRAQGPGEKLFF. The CDR3 nucleotides are TGCGCCAGCAGCCCAAGAGCACAGGGACCCGGTGAAAAACTGTTTTTT.

The genes are TRBV7-2 and TRBJ2-7, with D possibly matching TRBD1 (5 bases). Trimming cost V 0 bases and J 3 bases, with 12 bases left between them. Germline CDR1 reads SGHTA; CDR2 reads FQGNSA. CDR3 size: 15 residues. The CDR3: CASSLAAGIDYEQYF. Written as DNA, the CDR3 is TGTGCCAGCAGCTTAGCTGCAGGGATCGACTACGAGCAGTACTTC. Using reference TRBV7-2 and TRBJ2-7 for the parts outside the CDR3, the full variable domain is GAGVSQSPSNKVTEKGKDVELRCDPISGHTALYWYRQSLGQGLEFLIYFQGNSAPDKSGLPSDRFSAERTGGSVSTLTIQRTQQEDSAVYLCASSLAAGIDYEQYFGPGTRLTVT.

Here the CDR3 DNA reads TGTGCCAGCATGGATCCTTACACAGATACGCAGTATTTT. It specifies CASMDPYTDTQYF. This chain joins TRBV7-6 and TRBJ2-3; unclear D gene. The CDR3 spans 13 residues. CDR1 SGHVS and CDR2 FNYEAQ come from the germline V gene. With 7 bases removed from V and 2 bases from J, the gap between germline ends came to 10 bases.

This clone was seen a single time. The chain recombines TRBV2 with TRBJ2-5, with D possibly matching TRBD2 (7 bases). V was clipped by 5 bases and J by 5 bases, with 12 bases between them. The length of the CDR3 is 13 residues. Germline CDR1 SNHLY, CDR2 FYNNEI. CDR3 bases: TGTGCCAGCAGTAGGGGGGGCGTGGAGACCCAGTACTTC. Amino acid sequence: CASSRGGVETQYF.

V is TRBV6-6 and J is TRBJ2-7; the D is unclear. This CDR3 is built from 14 residues. Germline CDR1 and CDR2: MNHNY and SVGAGI (reference sequence). Between the trimmed V and J ends, which lost 0 bases and 3 bases, there was a span of 9 bases. The CDR3 region has the DNA TGTGCCAGCAGTTACTCCCCAGAGGTCTACGAGCAGTACTTC. Amino acids: CASSYSPEVYEQYF.

This chain connects TRBV10-3 to TRBJ2-7; D may be TRBD1 (6 bases). Germline values: CDR1 ENHRY, CDR2 SYGVKD. CDR3 size: 12 residues. Trimming shortened V by 10 bases and J by 6 bases, and 16 bases separated the two germline ends. The CDR3 protein is CATATGLFEQYF. CDR3 DNA: TGTGCCACCGCCACAGGGTTGTTCGAGCAGTACTTC.

The chain carries TRBV7-9 and TRBJ2-6; 7 positions agree with TRBD2. CDR3 length: 18 residues. With V trimmed by 3 bases and J by 4 bases, 12 bases remained unmatched. The germline V gene has CDR1 SEHNR and CDR2 FQNEAQ (reference sequence). CDR3 in amino acids: CASSFPRGTVSGANVLTF. CDR3 DNA: TGTGCCAGCAGCTTCCCGCGGGGGACGGTTTCGGGGGCCAACGTCCTGACTTTC.

CDR3: CASSSRLPGQGSIHPLHF. In DNA, the CDR3 is TGTGCCAGCAGTTCACGGCTCCCGGGACAGGGATCGATTCACCCCCTCCACTTT. The rearrangement uses TRBV27 and TRBJ1-6, with 9 positions matching TRBD1. Germline trimming cut 4 bases from V and 13 bases from J; bases unmatched to any gene: 20. CDR1 and CDR2 from the germline V gene are MNHEY and SMNVEV (reference sequence). This CDR3 comprises 18 residues.

CDR3 bases: TGTGCCAGCAGCTTTGATAGTTACTACAATGAGCAGTTCTTC. Its protein is CASSFDSYYNEQFF. The gene calls are TRBV7-2 and TRBJ2-1; no clear D gene. The CDR3 has 14 amino acids. Trimming shortened V by 3 bases and J by 3 bases, and 9 bases separated the two germline ends. In germline, CDR1 is SGHTA, CDR2 FQGNSA.

This sequence joins TRBV18 and TRBJ2-5, with unresolved D. This CDR3 contains 15 residues. Trimming took 3 bases from V and 0 from J, leaving 11 bases between them. Per the germline V gene, CDR1 is KGHSH and CDR2 is LQKENI. CDR3 nucleotide sequence: TGTGCCAGCTCACCCTTTACTTCGTACCAAGAGACCCAGTACTTC. Translation gives CASSPFTSYQETQYF.

This chain links TRBV28 with TRBJ1-2; 11 bases fit TRBD1. This CDR3 spans 15 amino acids. CDR1 and CDR2 (germline): MDHEN, SYDVKM. V was pared by 6 bases and J by 3 bases, with 6 bases of the junction left unmatched. The CDR3 here is CASRLAGQGDYGYTF. CDR3 DNA sequence: TGTGCCAGCAGGCTTGCGGGACAGGGGGACTATGGCTACACCTTC.

The chain recombines TRBV7-2 with TRBJ2-3; 9 bases match TRBD1. V was clipped by 1 base and J by 8 bases; unmatched bases: 10. Germline loops: CDR1 SGHTA, CDR2 FQGNSA. CDR3 length: 16 residues. DNA of the CDR3: TGTGCCAGCAGCTTAGGACGCAGAGGGGGACAGGGTACGCAGTATTTT. Its protein is CASSLGRRGGQGTQYF.

The J gene is TRBJ1-2, the V gene TRBV21-1. TRBV21-1 corresponds to a pseudogene. The CDR3 totals 15 residues. The CDR3 coding sequence is TGTGCCAGCAGCCCCGTGCCCAGACCCCCCTATGGCTACACCTTC. It specifies CASSPVPRPPYGYTF.

J is TRBJ1-5 and V is TRBV7-2; the D is unclear. This CDR3 has 14 residues. Germline V gene lookup returns CDR1 SGHTA and CDR2 FQGNSA. Trimming took off 3 bases at V and 2 bases at J, with 8 bases between the two ends. Written as DNA, the CDR3 is TGTGCCAGCAGCTTCAGTGGGGGCAATCAGCCCCAGCATTTT. Translation gives CASSFSGGNQPQHF.

This rearrangement joins TRBV4-3 to TRBJ2-7; D is unclear. V was cut by 4 bases and J by 0 bases, with 13 bases left in between. This CDR3 comprises 15 residues. The germline V gene encodes CDR1 LGHNA and CDR2 YSLEER. For the CDR3, the DNA is TGCGCCAGCAGCCGGGTTTTCCATAGCTCCTACGAGCAGTACTTC. Its translation: CASSRVFHSSYEQYF.

The chain employs TRBV7-2 and TRBJ2-7, with 9 bases lining up with TRBD2. From germline, CDR1 is SGHTA and CDR2 FQGNSA. V gave up 0 bases and J gave up 0 bases; unmatched junction bases: 0. The CDR3 runs to 15 residues. The CDR3 protein is CASSLASGGSYEQYF. CDR3 DNA sequence: TGTGCCAGCAGCTTAGCTAGCGGGGGCTCCTACGAGCAGTACTTC.

This clone has a single count. In DNA, the CDR3 is TGTGCCAGCAGTTACGAGGGAACCCCGGGGGAGACCCAGTACTTC. It is translated as CASSYEGTPGETQYF. This chain joins TRBV6-5 and TRBJ2-5; TRBD2 might be the D (5 bases). V was trimmed by 2 bases and J by 5 bases, leaving 15 bases between them. Germline CDR1 and CDR2: MNHEY and SVGAGI. This CDR3 spans 15 amino acids.

The rearrangement uses TRBV5-8 and TRBJ2-2; weak D call: TRBD1 (6 bases). CDR1 is SGHTS and CDR2 is YDEGEE in the germline V gene. This CDR3 contains 16 residues. V was clipped by 2 bases and J by 7 bases, with 18 bases between them. CDR3 amino acids: CASSLKRAGVNGELFF. In nucleotides, the CDR3 is TGTGCCAGCAGCTTAAAGAGGGCAGGGGTCAACGGGGAGCTGTTTTTT.

V usage is TRBV9 and J usage is TRBJ2-1; 8 positions agree with TRBD2. Germline CDR1 is SGDLS and CDR2 is YYNGEE. The CDR3 sequence is 15 residues long. J lost 3 bases, V lost 0 bases, and 2 bases had no gene match. This CDR3 is CASSVDSGSYNEQFF. The CDR3 DNA is TGTGCCAGCAGCGTAGACAGCGGGAGCTACAATGAGCAGTTCTTC.

J is TRBJ2-1 and V is TRBV5-1; D is possibly TRBD2 (5 bases). The V gene's germline CDR1 is SGHRS and CDR2 YFSETQ. V was pared by 4 bases and J by 9 bases, with 17 bases between. This CDR3 region has 14 residues. In DNA form, the CDR3 reads TGCGCCAGCAGCGCTCGATTCGGGGTGGGTGAGCAGTTCTTC. Amino acids: CASSARFGVGEQFF.

The chain employs TRBV7-9 and TRBJ2-2; D unresolved. The V gene's germline CDR1 is SEHNR and CDR2 FQNEAQ (reference sequence). Between the trimmed V and J ends, which lost 5 bases and 0 bases, there was a span of 16 bases. The CDR3 sequence is 17 residues long. CDR3 loop: CASSLARPLANTGELFF. The CDR3 region has the DNA TGTGCCAGCAGCCTGGCCAGACCTCTCGCGAACACCGGGGAGCTGTTTTTT. The full variable domain, with the rest looked up from reference TRBV7-9 and TRBJ2-2, is DTGVSQNPRHKITKRGQNVTFRCDPISEHNRLYWYRQTLGQGPEFLTYFQNEAQLEKSRLLSDRFSAERPKGSFSTLEIQRTEQGDSAMYLCASSLARPLANTGELFFGEGSRLTVL.

The V call is TRBV7-2, the J call TRBJ1-3; D gene unclear. With 5 bases removed from V and 0 bases from J, the gap between germline ends came to 11 bases. The CDR3 length is 15 residues. The germline V gene has CDR1 SGHTA and CDR2 FQGNSA. CDR3 sequence: CASSPEGFSGNTIYF. For the CDR3, the DNA is TGTGCCAGCAGCCCAGAAGGCTTCTCTGGAAACACCATATATTTT. The entire variable domain, with the rest obtained from reference TRBV7-2 and TRBJ1-3, is as follows: GAGVSQSPSNKVTEKGKDVELRCDPISGHTALYWYRQSLGQGLEFLIYFQGNSAPDKSGLPSDRFSAERTGGSVSTLTIQRTQQEDSAVYLCASSPEGFSGNTIYFGEGSWLTVV.

The gene calls are TRBV7-9 and TRBJ2-1, with D maybe TRBD2 (5 bases). This CDR3 spans 14 amino acids. Trimming cost V 3 bases and J 5 bases, with 11 bases left between them. The germline V gene has CDR1 SEHNR and CDR2 FQNEAQ (reference sequence). The CDR3 loop reads CASSFGSSNNEQFF. For the CDR3, the DNA is TGTGCCAGCAGCTTTGGGTCTAGCAACAATGAGCAGTTCTTC.